The 32 T cell receptor beta chains in this list originate from one sample, sequenced in a study of shared clonotypes between healthy human individuals. Sequencing used immunoSEQ multiplex PCR; TCRdb keeps in-frame clones, though not all of them. The sample consists of around 1,900,000 clones, around 95% of them appearing once. Positive CCR7 selection of CD45RO-negative cells yielded the naive CD8 cells, and terminally differentiated effector memory CD45RA+ cells were excluded. Material: naive CD8+ T cells from PBMCs. Every receptor here comes from a man between 18 and 29 years old in good health. Some clones in this sample may be carry-over from other donors' samples.

The CDR3 nucleotides read TGTGCCAGTAGTATGGGCGGAAACACCATATATTTT. Amino acid sequence: CASSMGGNTIYF. This rearrangement joins TRBV19 to TRBJ1-3; D unresolved. Germline loops: CDR1 LNHDA, CDR2 SQIVND (reference sequence). CDR3 length: 12 amino acids. The V end lost 3 bases, the J end lost 4 bases, and 4 bases lay between the germline ends.

The chain combines TRBV7-8 with TRBJ2-7; 9 bases are a match to TRBD1. The CDR3 has 14 residues. Trimming cost V 5 bases and J 5 bases; bases outside gene matches: 7. Germline V gene lookup returns CDR1 SGHVS and CDR2 FQNEAQ. The CDR3, as DNA: TGTGCCAGCAGCACCGGACAGGGGTGGGACGAGCAGTACTTC. Protein product: CASSTGQGWDEQYF.

The chain combines TRBV7-9 with TRBJ2-6, with a possible D match to TRBD1 (6 bases). Between the trimmed V and J ends, which lost 5 bases and 0 bases, there was a span of 17 bases. Germline CDR1 is SEHNR and CDR2 is FQNEAQ (reference sequence). This CDR3 spans 18 amino acids. The CDR3 region has the DNA TGTGCCAGCAGCCCGTGGACAGAATCTCTCTCTGGGGCCAACGTCCTGACTTTC. Translated: CASSPWTESLSGANVLTF.

The V call is TRBV7-9, the J call TRBJ2-7; TRBD1 matches 7 bases. CDR3 length: 15 amino acids. Germline assignment: CDR1 SEHNR and CDR2 FQNEAQ (reference sequence). V dropped 4 bases and J dropped 2; count of bases not matched to a gene: 8. DNA for the CDR3: TGTGCCAGCAGCTCTGCAGGGGGTTACACCTACGAGCAGTACTTC. Its translation: CASSSAGGYTYEQYF.

The chain is built from TRBV4-3 and TRBJ2-7, with TRBD2 matching over 9 bases. After removal of 0 bases from V and 4 bases from J, the junction contained 4 bases not matched to a gene. This CDR3 has 15 residues. In germline, CDR1 is LGHNA, CDR2 YSLEER. The CDR3 is CASSQDPSGVYEQYF. The CDR3 DNA reads as TGCGCCAGCAGCCAAGATCCTAGCGGGGTTTACGAGCAGTACTTC.

The V gene is TRBV9, the J gene TRBJ2-7; the match to TRBD1 covers 8 bases. Germline V gene data show CDR1 as SGDLS and CDR2 as YYNGEE. The V gene end was trimmed by 0 bases and the J gene end by 3 bases; junction bases not matched to a gene: 8. The CDR3 spans 16 residues. The CDR3 region is CASSVAGTGDLYEQYF. DNA of the CDR3: TGTGCCAGCAGCGTAGCCGGGACAGGTGACCTCTACGAGCAGTACTTC.

The rearrangement uses TRBV11-3 and TRBJ2-3; a possible D gene is TRBD2 (6 bases). The CDR3 length is 15 residues. Deletions cut 4 bases from V and 0 bases from J, with 11 bases between. The V gene's germline CDR1 is SGHNT and CDR2 YENEEA. The DNA of the CDR3 is TGTGCCAGCAGCTCCTTAGGGAGGAGCACAGATACGCAGTATTTT. Translated: CASSSLGRSTDTQYF.

J is TRBJ1-1 and V is TRBV10-3; D gene ambiguous. Trimming pared 2 bases from V and 7 bases from J, leaving 11 bases between. The CDR3 length is 13 residues. Germline V gives CDR1 ENHRY, CDR2 SYGVKD. The CDR3 bases are TGTGCCATCAGTGAGGGGGTTTCGGGTGAAGCTTTCTTT. Its protein product is CAISEGVSGEAFF.

The rearrangement joins TRBV27 to TRBJ2-7; 7 bases fit TRBD1. Trimming cost V 3 bases and J 0 bases; bases outside gene matches: 5. The germline V gene encodes CDR1 MNHEY and CDR2 SMNVEV (reference sequence). This CDR3 region has 15 residues. The CDR3 is CASSLATGLSYEQYF. The DNA of the CDR3 is TGTGCCAGCAGTTTGGCGACAGGGCTCTCCTACGAGCAGTACTTC.

The J gene is TRBJ2-3, the V gene TRBV5-1, with D maybe TRBD1 (6 bases). Trimming removed 3 bases at V and 0 bases at J, with 11 bases between. From germline, CDR1 is SGHRS and CDR2 YFSETQ. The CDR3 sequence is 15 residues long. The CDR3 protein is CASSSVTGSTDTQYF. The CDR3, as DNA: TGCGCCAGCAGCTCAGTGACAGGTAGCACAGATACGCAGTATTTT.

The gene calls are TRBV10-2 and TRBJ1-1; D possibly corresponds to TRBD1 (5 bases). Germline lookup yields CDR1 WSHSY and CDR2 SAAADI. The V end was cut by 6 bases, the J end by 5 bases, with 10 bases between. This CDR3 has 12 residues. As DNA, the CDR3 is TGCGCCAGCAGACCTGGGGGGACTGAAGCTTTCTTT. It is translated as CASRPGGTEAFF.

V and J are TRBV4-2 and TRBJ2-7; D is unresolved. CDR1 is LGHNA, CDR2 YNFKEQ, per germline. CDR3 size: 14 residues. V lost 0 bases to trimming and J lost 3 bases, with 9 bases between them. CDR3 protein: CASSQDLTIYEQYF. CDR3 DNA sequence: TGTGCCAGCAGCCAAGATCTCACAATCTACGAGCAGTACTTC.

This clone was seen more than once but under ten times. V is TRBV28 and J is TRBJ2-7, with D hard to call. Trimming took off 1 base at V and 3 bases at J, with 7 bases between the two ends. The CDR3 has 13 residues. Germline-derived CDR1 and CDR2 are MDHEN and SYDVKM. The CDR3 DNA sequence: TGTGCCAGCAGTTTATATTCCAGCTACGAGCAGTACTTC. Translation gives CASSLYSSYEQYF. Looking up the rest from reference TRBV28 and TRBJ2-7 gives the full variable domain: DVKVTQSSRYLVKRTGEKVFLECVQDMDHENMFWYRQDPGLGLRLIYFSYDVKMKEKGDIPEGYSVSREKKERFSLILESASTNQTSMYLCASSLYSSYEQYFGPGTRLTVT.

V and J are TRBV27 and TRBJ2-3; perhaps TRBD2 as D (6 bases). V lost 5 bases and J 0 bases, leaving 9 bases between the germline ends. From germline, CDR1 is MNHEY and CDR2 SMNVEV (reference sequence). There are 14 residues in the CDR3. The CDR3: CASSLAYSTDTQYF. The CDR3 DNA reads as TGTGCCAGCAGTCTAGCGTATAGCACAGATACGCAGTATTTT.

The V and J genes are TRBV9 and TRBJ1-4, with 8 nucleotides matching TRBD1. Germline V gives CDR1 SGDLS, CDR2 YYNGEE. V gave up 2 bases and J gave up 4 bases; unmatched junction bases: 16. The CDR3 is made up of 19 amino acids. CDR3 loop: CASSVPTTDREGGNEKLFF. DNA for the CDR3: TGTGCCAGCAGCGTGCCGACCACGGACAGGGAAGGGGGTAATGAAAAACTGTTTTTT.

The sample holds one count of this clone. The CDR3 sequence is CAGQGDYGYTF. The CDR3 nucleotides read TGTGCCGGTCAGGGTGACTATGGCTACACCTTC. The V gene is TRBV19, the J gene TRBJ1-2, with D tentatively TRBD1 (5 bases). The germline gives CDR1 LNHDA, CDR2 SQIVND (reference sequence). Deletions cut 11 bases from V and 3 bases from J, with 10 bases between. The CDR3 is made up of 11 amino acids. Based on the CDR3 plus reference TRBV19 and TRBJ1-2, the full variable domain is DGGITQSPKYLFRKEGQNVTLSCEQNLNHDAMYWYRQDPGQGLRLIYYSQIVNDFQKGDIAEGYSVSREKKESFPLTVTSAQKNPTAFYLCAGQGDYGYTFGSGTRLTVV.

The chain recombines TRBV7-6 with TRBJ2-1; maybe TRBD2 (6 bases). Looked up from germline, CDR1 is SGHVS and CDR2 is FNYEAQ. The CDR3 length is 17 residues. Trimming took 0 bases from V and 4 from J, leaving 16 bases between them. The CDR3 sequence is CASSLAGLRSGYNEQFF. CDR3 DNA sequence: TGTGCCAGCAGCTTAGCGGGGTTGCGGAGCGGGTACAATGAGCAGTTCTTC.

The chain uses TRBV15 and TRBJ2-3; no definite D call. CDR1 is LNHNV and CDR2 is YYDKDF in the germline V gene (reference sequence). Trimming shortened V by 4 bases and J by 2 bases, and 16 bases separated the two germline ends. There are 16 residues in the CDR3. The CDR3 DNA sequence: TGTGCCACCAGCAAAGCCCCACTGAAGTACACAGATACGCAGTATTTT. Its protein product is CATSKAPLKYTDTQYF.

The gene calls are TRBV28 and TRBJ1-2; 11 bases map to TRBD1. The ends lost 4 bases at V and 0 bases at J; junction bases unmatched: 10. The CDR3 contains 18 residues. Germline V gene sequence: CDR1 MDHEN, CDR2 SYDVKM. In DNA form, the CDR3 reads TGTGCCAGCAGTTCCTCATGGGACAGGGGGGTGCCTAACTATGGCTACACCTTC. It codes for CASSSSWDRGVPNYGYTF.

The genes are TRBV2 and TRBJ1-6; 7 bases map to TRBD1. V shed 6 bases and J 6 bases; nucleotides not matched to a gene: 8. In germline, CDR1 is SNHLY, CDR2 FYNNEI. The CDR3 has 15 residues. In DNA, the CDR3 is TGTGCCAGCAGCCCGGGACAGACCTTTAATTCACCCCTCCACTTT. The encoded protein is CASSPGQTFNSPLHF.

This chain connects TRBV4-2 to TRBJ1-3; no definite D call. The CDR3 covers 19 residues. Trimming took 3 bases from V and 0 from J, leaving 21 bases between them. In germline, CDR1 is LGHNA, CDR2 YNFKEQ. Here the CDR3 DNA reads TGTGCCAGCAGCCACCCTTTGAATACCGGGCGCCACTCTGGAAACACCATATATTTT. Encoded protein: CASSHPLNTGRHSGNTIYF.

The V call is TRBV7-6, the J call TRBJ1-1; 9 bases fit TRBD1. Germline lookup yields CDR1 SGHVS and CDR2 FNYEAQ. The junction had 15 bases not matched to a gene; V was cut back by 5 bases and J by 8 bases. This CDR3 has 16 amino acids. The CDR3 DNA is TGTGCCAGCAGCCTAATTCACAGGGGGCTTAATAGCGAAGCTTTCTTT. It codes for CASSLIHRGLNSEAFF. Variable domain in full (rest from reference TRBV7-6 and TRBJ1-1): GAGVSQSPRYKVTKRGQDVALRCDPISGHVSLYWYRQALGQGPEFLTYFNYEAQQDKSGLPNDRFSAERPEGSISTLTIQRTEQRDSAMYRCASSLIHRGLNSEAFFGQGTRLTVV.

The chain recombines TRBV5-1 with TRBJ2-1; D unclear. The CDR3 spans 12 residues. Germline assignment: CDR1 SGHRS and CDR2 YFSETQ. V lost 3 bases to trimming and J lost 5 bases, with 6 bases between them. The CDR3 DNA sequence: TGCGCCAGCAGCTATTATGACAATGAGCAGTTCTTC. It specifies CASSYYDNEQFF.

This clone was recorded once. V is TRBV27 and J is TRBJ2-6; no firm D call. Per the germline V gene, CDR1 is MNHEY and CDR2 is SMNVEV (reference sequence). The V end lost 4 bases, the J end lost 0 bases, and 7 bases lay between the germline ends. This CDR3 has 15 residues. CDR3: CASSSMPSGANVLTF. CDR3 nucleotides: TGTGCCAGCAGTTCAATGCCCTCTGGGGCCAACGTCCTGACTTTC.

This chain uses TRBV7-2 with TRBJ2-7; D is unresolved. CDR3 length: 13 residues. V was cut by 1 base and J by 7 bases, with 11 bases left in between. Per germline, CDR1 SGHTA and CDR2 FQGNSA. CDR3 in DNA: TGTGCCAGCAGCTTAGTGGCCGCACGGGAGCAGTACTTC. Its protein is CASSLVAAREQYF. Based on the CDR3 plus reference TRBV7-2 and TRBJ2-7, the full variable domain is GAGVSQSPSNKVTEKGKDVELRCDPISGHTALYWYRQSLGQGLEFLIYFQGNSAPDKSGLPSDRFSAERTGGSVSTLTIQRTQQEDSAVYLCASSLVAAREQYFGPGTRLTVT.

Note on this clone: Within the sample, other DNA sequences also encode this same CDR3. The V gene is TRBV6-5, the J gene TRBJ2-7, with TRBD1 matching over 8 bases. The germline CDR1 and CDR2 sequences are MNHEY and SVGAGI. V shed 5 bases, J shed 0 bases, and the junction held 6 bases outside the gene matches. The length of the CDR3 is 15 residues. This chain's CDR3 is CASSIRQGSSYEQYF. The CDR3 nucleotides read TGTGCCAGCAGTATCCGACAGGGGAGCTCCTACGAGCAGTACTTC.

The V call is TRBV9, the J call TRBJ2-7; 8 bases line up with TRBD1. The CDR3 is made up of 14 amino acids. After removal of 3 bases from V and 6 bases from J, the junction contained 8 bases not matched to a gene. CDR1 is SGDLS and CDR2 is YYNGEE in the germline V gene. The CDR3 spells CASSGSRGRAEQYF. CDR3 nucleotides: TGTGCCAGCAGCGGAAGCAGGGGGCGCGCCGAGCAGTACTTC.

The V gene is TRBV7-2, the J gene TRBJ2-3, with D possibly being TRBD2 (5 bases). CDR1 is SGHTA and CDR2 is FQGNSA in the germline V gene. The V gene lost 5 bases and the J gene lost 2 bases, with 23 bases spanning the gap. This CDR3 is built from 18 residues. This chain's CDR3 is CASSQLGREYIITDTQYF. CDR3 bases: TGTGCCAGCAGCCAACTCGGCCGGGAATATATTATCACAGATACGCAGTATTTT. The full variable domain, its missing parts supplied by reference TRBV7-2 and TRBJ2-3, is GAGVSQSPSNKVTEKGKDVELRCDPISGHTALYWYRQSLGQGLEFLIYFQGNSAPDKSGLPSDRFSAERTGGSVSTLTIQRTQQEDSAVYLCASSQLGREYIITDTQYFGPGTRLTVL.

The chain joins TRBV15 to TRBJ2-1, with unresolved D. This CDR3 has 15 residues. Germline V gives CDR1 LNHNV, CDR2 YYDKDF (reference sequence). The V end was cut by 5 bases, the J end by 3 bases, with 14 bases between. CDR3 residues: CATSPNKVVYNEQFF. In DNA form, the CDR3 reads TGTGCCACCAGCCCCAACAAGGTGGTCTACAATGAGCAGTTCTTC. The full variable domain, in which reference TRBV15 and TRBJ2-1 provide the parts outside the CDR3, is DAMVIQNPRYQVTQFGKPVTLSCSQTLNHNVMYWYQQKSSQAPKLLFHYYDKDFNNEADTPDNFQSRRPNTSFCFLDIRSPGLGDTAMYLCATSPNKVVYNEQFFGPGTRLTVL.

This clone was detected a few times. Other DNA sequences from this sample encode an identical CDR3 as well. The chain uses TRBV9 and TRBJ1-1, with D possibly matching TRBD1 (5 bases). CDR1 and CDR2 (germline): SGDLS, YYNGEE. The CDR3 has 15 residues. The germline V and J ends were trimmed by 2 bases and 0 bases, with 11 bases remaining between them. CDR3: CASSVQGGLNTEAFF. The CDR3 DNA follows: TGTGCCAGCAGCGTTCAGGGAGGTTTGAACACTGAAGCTTTCTTT.

CDR3 protein: CASSYSVGHLSYEQYF. Written as DNA, the CDR3 is TGTGCCAGCAGTTACTCAGTCGGGCACCTCTCCTACGAGCAGTACTTC. The chain combines TRBV6-5 with TRBJ2-7; no clear D gene. Germline CDR1 reads MNHEY; CDR2 reads SVGAGI. The V end lost 0 bases, the J end lost 0 bases, and 12 bases lay between the germline ends. The CDR3 contains 16 residues.

The V gene is TRBV2, the J gene TRBJ2-3; D is unresolved. The length of the CDR3 is 12 residues. Trimming pared 3 bases from V and 11 bases from J, leaving 12 bases between. CDR1 is SNHLY and CDR2 is FYNNEI in the germline V gene. The CDR3 nucleotides read TGTGCCAGCAGTGACTTGAAGCAAGAGCAGTATTTT. Translation: CASSDLKQEQYF.